The TCR beta chain under discussion was sequenced for a study of cytomegalovirus exposure and HLA in healthy donors. Notes on the study in general: Solely CMV serostatus was available to characterize immune exposure. Associated with cytomegalovirus, according to the listing, were 150 to 200 TCR beta chains. HLA restriction was apparent for most CMV-associated TCR beta chains in a later analysis.

In this sample, this clone turned up once. Its antigen is undetermined. With 1 base clipped from V and 5 bases from J, the junction kept 7 bases outside the gene matches. Germline CDR1 and CDR2: LGHNA and YSLEER. CDR3 length equals 15 residues. 13 Jbeta primers and 60 Vbeta primers were used for the PCR. Only in-frame clones appear in the TCRdb table, and some are missing; sequencing was by immunoSEQ multiplex PCR. The data contain about 110,000 clones, approximately 70% of them singletons. The sequenced sample consisted of PBMCs. The sequence was collected from a man in his thirties or forties in good health and CMV-seropositive. J is TRBJ1-2 and V is TRBV4-3; 7 positions agree with TRBD1. CDR3 nucleotide sequence: TGCGCCAGCAGCCAAGCGACAGGGATGAGGTATGGCTACACCTTC. This codes for CASSQATGMRYGYTF.